This T cell receptor (beta chain) was recovered during a study of T cells in localized non-small cell lung cancer (dated by TCRdb to 2018 to 2021). As for the study more broadly: The study analyzed T cell repertoires of hundreds of early-stage NSCLC patients, comparing tumors and uninvolved tumor-adjacent lungs. All 240 or so NSCLC patients in the cohort were treatment-naive and had localized lung tumors that were resected. A mean age of 66.3 years was recorded for the NSCLC patients, of whom around 120 were male and about a hundred were female. What the work shows at the level of the full study, not this receptor alone: A median of around 50 of the top 100 tumor clones were detected in paired uninvolved adjacent lung, and about 29 of these tumor clones were also found among the top 100 clones of the paired uninvolved adjacent lung. Because multi-region tumor sequencing was not done, intratumor heterogeneity could not be ruled out. Uninvolved tumor-adjacent lung showed the highest T cell clonality, higher than tumor, which suggests more focused antigenic responses in the uninvolved tumor-adjacent lung. Since the design was exploratory, TCR variables were selected using unadjusted p-values with no false-discovery rate correction. Higher blood T cell density associated with longer overall survival, while higher adjacent-lung clonality associated with shorter survival.

The germline V gene specifies MGHRA as CDR1 and YSYEKL as CDR2. V loses 2 bases of germline sequence and J loses 8 bases, and the interval between the two ends is 19 bases. Its CDR3 holds 17 amino acids, cysteine through phenylalanine. The DNA shown is the 51-base CDR3, in frame from base 1. A note on this clone: What this receptor recognizes is not known. No base quality values were provided; no much bigger clone lies one nucleotide off.

TCR beta CDR3 regions were sequenced from DNA using the immunoSEQ Assay. The authors' pipeline ran thus. To compute T cell density, TCR beta template counts were normalized to usable DNA, which was estimated by amplifying housekeeping genes. Using the preseqR package, richness was estimated by extrapolating to 120,000 templates for tissue samples and 400,000 templates for PBMC samples. Clonality was defined as one minus Pielou's evenness. Tissue-enriched TCRs were identified by differential abundance testing using productive amino-acid clonotypes, minimum total count 5 and alpha 0.1. Repertoire overlap between compartments was quantified with the Jaccard Index and Morisita Overlap Index. TCR beta CDR3s were clustered by GLIPH together with public tetramer-defined viral CDR3s, and at least three viral sequences plus V-gene enrichment were required for viral motifs. Imported from immuneACCESS, the table was reduced by TCRdb to in-frame sequences with V and J called. These copies leave out some clones; in studies compared against another copy, an unresolved V gene accounts for under half, and the cause of the remainder is not known. V, J and clone size were drawn from that table, and D and trimming were deduced from the DNA. This sample has about 3,300 clones in its table, and 25% to 35% of those were observed once. The ten largest clones add up to 11% to 15% of the sample.

At diagnosis, tumor, uninvolved tumor-adjacent lung and peripheral blood were collected and then preserved as a mix of FFPE and fresh-frozen material. The chain is assembled from TRBV4-1 and TRBJ2-6, with the D gene not clear enough to name. The sequencing used lung tumor tissue, collected before any cancer treatment. This clonotype originated in a male donor at least 60 years old with stage I lung adenocarcinoma. The nucleotide sequence reads TGCGCCAGCAGCCAAATTTGGCAGCCACGTGGTACCAACGTCCTGACTTTC. Translated, it reads CASSQIWQPRGTNVLTF.